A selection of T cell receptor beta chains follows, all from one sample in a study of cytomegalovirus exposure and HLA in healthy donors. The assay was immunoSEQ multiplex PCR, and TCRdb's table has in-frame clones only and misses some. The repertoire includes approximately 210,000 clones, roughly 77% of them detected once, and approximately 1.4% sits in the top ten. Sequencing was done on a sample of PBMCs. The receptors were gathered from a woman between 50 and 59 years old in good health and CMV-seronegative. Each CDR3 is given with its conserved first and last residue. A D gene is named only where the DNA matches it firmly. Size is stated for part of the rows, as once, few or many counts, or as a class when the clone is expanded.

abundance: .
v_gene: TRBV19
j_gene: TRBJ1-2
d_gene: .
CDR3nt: TGTGCCAGTGGCCCGGCCGGAAGGACAGTTGGCTACACCTTC
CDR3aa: CASGPAGRTVGYTF

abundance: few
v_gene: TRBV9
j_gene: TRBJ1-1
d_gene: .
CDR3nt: TGTGCCAGCAGCGTCAGGGTGGACACTGAAGCTTTCTTT
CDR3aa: CASSVRVDTEAFF

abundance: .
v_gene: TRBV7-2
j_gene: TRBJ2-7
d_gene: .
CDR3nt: TGTGCCAGCAGCTTATTGCGACAGAGCTCCTACGAGCAGTACTTC
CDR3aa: CASSLLRQSSYEQYF

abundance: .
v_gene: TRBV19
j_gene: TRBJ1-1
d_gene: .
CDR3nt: TGTGCCAGTAGTATAGATGGAGGGACCAACACTGAAGCTTTCTTT
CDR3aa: CASSIDGGTNTEAFF

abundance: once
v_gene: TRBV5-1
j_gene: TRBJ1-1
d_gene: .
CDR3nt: TGCGCCAGCAGCGGCGGACAGCACACTGAAGCTTTCTTT
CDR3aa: CASSGGQHTEAFF

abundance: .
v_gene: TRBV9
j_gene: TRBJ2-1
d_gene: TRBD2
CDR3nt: TGTGCCAGCAGCGTAGCGGGAGGGCGAAATGAGCAGTTCTTC
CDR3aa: CASSVAGGRNEQFF

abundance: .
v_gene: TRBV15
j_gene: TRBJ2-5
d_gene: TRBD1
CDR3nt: TGTGCCACCAGCAGGGGGCAGGGGGCCTTAGAGACCCAGTACTTC
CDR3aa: CATSRGQGALETQYF

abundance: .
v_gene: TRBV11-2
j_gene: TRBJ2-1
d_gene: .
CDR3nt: TGTGCCAGCAGCTATCTAGCAGCGGCCTCCTTCTTCTTC
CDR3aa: CASSYLAAASFFF

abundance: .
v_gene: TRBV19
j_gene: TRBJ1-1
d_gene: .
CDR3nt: TGTGCCAGTAAGAAGAGGGAGAGCGGCACTGAAGCTTTCTTT
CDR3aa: CASKKRESGTEAFF

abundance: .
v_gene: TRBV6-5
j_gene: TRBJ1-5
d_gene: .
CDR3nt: TGTGCCAGCAGTTACCCTGACGGAGCTAGCAATCAGCCCCAGCATTTT
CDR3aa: CASSYPDGASNQPQHF

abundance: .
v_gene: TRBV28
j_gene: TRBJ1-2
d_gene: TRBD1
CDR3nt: TGTGCCAGTTGGGCAGGGGGAAAATATGGCTACACCTTC
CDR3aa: CASWAGGKYGYTF

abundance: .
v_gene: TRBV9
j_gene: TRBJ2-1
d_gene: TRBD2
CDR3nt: TGTGCCAGCACCACTACGGGGGGGAACAATGAGCAGTTCTTC
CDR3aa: CASTTTGGNNEQFF

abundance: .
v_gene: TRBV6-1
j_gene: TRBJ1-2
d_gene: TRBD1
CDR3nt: TGTGCCAGCAGTGCCCTGACAGGGGGCCGGAGGGCGAACTATGGCTACACCTTC
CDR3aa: CASSALTGGRRANYGYTF

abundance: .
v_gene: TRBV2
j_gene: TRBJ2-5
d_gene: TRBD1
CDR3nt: TGTGCCAGCCGACAGGGACGGGAGACCCAGTACTTC
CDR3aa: CASRQGRETQYF

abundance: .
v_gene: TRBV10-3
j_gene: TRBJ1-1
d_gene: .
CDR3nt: TGTGCCATCTCCGGACTCCCCGCGGCGAACACTGAAGCTTTCTTT
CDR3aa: CAISGLPAANTEAFF

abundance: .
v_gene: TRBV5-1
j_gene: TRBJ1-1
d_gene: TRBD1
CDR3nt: TGCGCCAGCAGCTTGAGGGGGCCGGGGACTGAAGCTTTCTTT
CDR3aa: CASSLRGPGTEAFF

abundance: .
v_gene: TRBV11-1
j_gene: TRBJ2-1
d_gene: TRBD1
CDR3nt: TGTGCCAGCAGCCCCGGGACAGTAGAGTACAATGAGCAGTTCTTC
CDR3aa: CASSPGTVEYNEQFF

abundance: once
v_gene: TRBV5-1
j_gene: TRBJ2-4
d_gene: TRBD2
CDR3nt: TGCGCCAGCAGCTTGGTTAGGCACGTTCAGCGGGGGGCCAAAAACATTCAGTACTTC
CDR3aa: CASSLVRHVQRGAKNIQYF

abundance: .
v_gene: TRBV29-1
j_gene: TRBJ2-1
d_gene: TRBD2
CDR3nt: TGCACTGGGACTAGCGGCTACAATGAGCAGTTCTTC
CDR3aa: CTGTSGYNEQFF

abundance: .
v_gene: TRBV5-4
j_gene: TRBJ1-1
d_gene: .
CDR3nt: TGTGCCAGCACCTCGGAGAGGGTCTCCACTGAAGCTTTCTTT
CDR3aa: CASTSERVSTEAFF

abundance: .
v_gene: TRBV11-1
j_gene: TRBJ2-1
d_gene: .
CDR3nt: TGTGCCAGCAGCTCCCAGACAGGCTACAATGAGCAGTTCTTC
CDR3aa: CASSSQTGYNEQFF

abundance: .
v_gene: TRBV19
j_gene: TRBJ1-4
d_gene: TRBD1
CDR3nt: TGTGCCAGTATCCCGGGACAGGGACGAGAAAAACTGTTTTTT
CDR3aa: CASIPGQGREKLFF

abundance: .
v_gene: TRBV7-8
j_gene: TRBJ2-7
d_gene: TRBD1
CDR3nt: TGTGCCAGCAGCTCCCAGGGGGCAGGTGCCTACGAGCAGTACTTC
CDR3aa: CASSSQGAGAYEQYF

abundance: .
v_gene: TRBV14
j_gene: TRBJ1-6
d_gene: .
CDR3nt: TGTGCCAGCAGCCAAGATGGAGGAGGAGGATCACCCCTCCACTTT
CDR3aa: CASSQDGGGGSPLHF

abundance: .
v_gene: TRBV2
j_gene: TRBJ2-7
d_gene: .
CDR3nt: TGTGCCAGCAGTGCCGAATCAGGCACCTACGAGCAGTACTTC
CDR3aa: CASSAESGTYEQYF

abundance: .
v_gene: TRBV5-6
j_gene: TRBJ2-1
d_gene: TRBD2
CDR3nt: TGTGCCAGCAGCTTGGTACTAGCGGGATACAATGAGCAGTTCTTC
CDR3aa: CASSLVLAGYNEQFF

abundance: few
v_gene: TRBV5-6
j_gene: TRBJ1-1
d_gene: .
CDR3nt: TGTGCCAGCAGCTTGGAACAGCTGAACACTGAAGCTTTCTTT
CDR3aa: CASSLEQLNTEAFF

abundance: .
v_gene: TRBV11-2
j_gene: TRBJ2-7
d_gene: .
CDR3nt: TGTGCCAGCAGCTTAGGGAGTTGGCAGCCCTACGAGCAGTACTTC
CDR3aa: CASSLGSWQPYEQYF

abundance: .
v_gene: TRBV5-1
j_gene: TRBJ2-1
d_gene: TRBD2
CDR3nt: TGCGCCAGCAGCCAATTCCCGAGCGGGAGGGTGGGGAATGAGCAGTTCTTC
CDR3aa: CASSQFPSGRVGNEQFF

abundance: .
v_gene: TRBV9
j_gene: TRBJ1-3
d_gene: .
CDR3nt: TGTGCCAGCAGCCCCGAAGGACACTCTGGAAACACCATATATTTT
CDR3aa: CASSPEGHSGNTIYF

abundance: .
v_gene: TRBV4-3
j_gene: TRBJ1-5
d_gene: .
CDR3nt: TGCGCCAGCAGCCAAGATGACAGTGCCAATCAGCCCCAGCATTTT
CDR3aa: CASSQDDSANQPQHF

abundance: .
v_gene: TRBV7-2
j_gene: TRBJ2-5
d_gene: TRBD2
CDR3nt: TGTGCCAGCAGCTTAAGGCCTAGCGGGGGGGCGGGGCGGGAGACCCAGTACTTC
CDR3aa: CASSLRPSGGAGRETQYF

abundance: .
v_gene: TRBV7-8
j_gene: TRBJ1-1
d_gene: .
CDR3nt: TGTGCCAGCAGCCCACAGGGAGTGAACACTGAAGCTTTCTTT
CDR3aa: CASSPQGVNTEAFF

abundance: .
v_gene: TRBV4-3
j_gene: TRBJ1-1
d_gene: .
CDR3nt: TGCGCCAGCAGCCGAGGGCGCGGAGAAGCTTTCTTT
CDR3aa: CASSRGRGEAFF

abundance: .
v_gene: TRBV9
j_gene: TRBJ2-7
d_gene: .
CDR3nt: TGTGCCAGCAGCGTAGGTGAGCGCCCGCTGTACTTC
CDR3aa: CASSVGERPLYF

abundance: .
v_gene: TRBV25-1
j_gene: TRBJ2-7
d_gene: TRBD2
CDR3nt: TGTGCCAGCAGTGACCAAGCGGGAGACATAGATTCCTACGAGCAGTACTTC
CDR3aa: CASSDQAGDIDSYEQYF

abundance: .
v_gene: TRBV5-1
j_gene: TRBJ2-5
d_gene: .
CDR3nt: TGCGCCAGCAGCTTCGACGGATCGGCTGGCGGCTGGCAAGAGACCCAGTACTTC
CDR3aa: CASSFDGSAGGWQETQYF

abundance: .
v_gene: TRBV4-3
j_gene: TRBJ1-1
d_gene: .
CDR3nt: TGCGCCAGCAGCCACCACAGCCAGGGCGGCACTGAAGCTTTCTTT
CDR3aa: CASSHHSQGGTEAFF

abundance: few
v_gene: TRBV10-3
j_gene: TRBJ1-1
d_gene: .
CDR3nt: TGTGCCATCAGTGGGGACCCGACAGGCAAAAACACTGAAGCTTTCTTT
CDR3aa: CAISGDPTGKNTEAFF

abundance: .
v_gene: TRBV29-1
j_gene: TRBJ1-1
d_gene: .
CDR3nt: TGCAGCGCCTCCAAAACAGGGATGAACACTGAAGCTTTCTTT
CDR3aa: CSASKTGMNTEAFF

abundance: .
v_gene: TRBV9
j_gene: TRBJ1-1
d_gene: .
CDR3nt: TGTGCCAGCAGCGTAGCACAGGCGAACACTGAAGCTTTCTTT
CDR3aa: CASSVAQANTEAFF

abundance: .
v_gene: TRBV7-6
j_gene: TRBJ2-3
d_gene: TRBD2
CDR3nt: TGTGCCAGCAGCTCGCTAGCGGGGGGGCTGGTGGATACGCAGTATTTT
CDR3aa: CASSSLAGGLVDTQYF

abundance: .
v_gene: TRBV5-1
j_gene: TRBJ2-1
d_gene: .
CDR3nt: TGCGCCAGCAGCCCCTCCGAGGCAAGCTCCTACAATGAGCAGTTCTTC
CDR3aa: CASSPSEASSYNEQFF